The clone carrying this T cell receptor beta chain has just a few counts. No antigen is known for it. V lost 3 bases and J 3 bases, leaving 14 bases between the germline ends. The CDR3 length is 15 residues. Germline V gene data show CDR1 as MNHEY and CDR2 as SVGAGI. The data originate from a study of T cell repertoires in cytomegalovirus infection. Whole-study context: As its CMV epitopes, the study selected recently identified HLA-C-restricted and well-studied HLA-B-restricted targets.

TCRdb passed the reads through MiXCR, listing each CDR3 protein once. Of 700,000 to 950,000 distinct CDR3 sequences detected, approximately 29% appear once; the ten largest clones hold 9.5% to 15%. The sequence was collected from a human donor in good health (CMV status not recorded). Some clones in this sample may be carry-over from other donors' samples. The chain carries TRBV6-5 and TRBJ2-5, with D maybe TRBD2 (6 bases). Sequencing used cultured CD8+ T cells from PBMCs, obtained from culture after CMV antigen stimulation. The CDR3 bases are TGTGCCAGCAGTTATAGTGTAGCGGCGAAAGAGACCCAGTACTTC. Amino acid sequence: CASSYSVAAKETQYF.